These 31 T cell receptor beta chains originate from one sample sequenced in a study of cytomegalovirus exposure and HLA in healthy donors. It was with 60 Vbeta and 13 Jbeta primers that the PCR ran. Using immunoSEQ multiplex PCR, the repertoire was profiled, and TCRdb retains in-frame clones only, with some absent. The repertoire consists of some 110,000 clones, with roughly 70% occurring once and the leading ten covering around 0.95%. The specimen was PBMCs. The receptors here all came from a woman in her thirties in good health and CMV-seronegative.

The V and J genes are TRBV6-4 and TRBJ2-1; 7 positions agree with TRBD2. V shed 4 bases, J shed 7 bases, and the junction held 13 bases outside the gene matches. This CDR3 comprises 16 residues. Germline CDR1 is MRHNA and CDR2 is SNTAGT. The CDR3 loop is CASSALPSTGGNEQFF. CDR3 nucleotides: TGTGCCAGCAGTGCCCTTCCTTCGACGGGGGGAAATGAGCAGTTCTTC.

This rearrangement joins TRBV6-1 to TRBJ1-1; D is undetermined. In germline, CDR1 is MNHNS, CDR2 SASEGT. Trimming cost V 6 bases and J 5 bases, with 16 bases left between them. CDR3 size: 14 residues. The CDR3 nucleotides are TGTGCCAGCAGGGTAGTAGCGTCTGGGACTGAAGCTTTCTTT. Amino acids: CASRVVASGTEAFF.

The V and J genes are TRBV5-1 and TRBJ2-7; 11 bases are shared with TRBD1. Per the germline V gene, CDR1 is SGHRS and CDR2 is YFSETQ. CDR3 length: 14 amino acids. The trim removed 4 bases at V and 6 bases at J, leaving 6 bases unmatched. CDR3 nucleotides: TGCGCCAGCAGCACCGGGACAGGGGGGGCCGAGCAGTACTTC. It yields the protein CASSTGTGGAEQYF. The full variable domain, completed using reference TRBV5-1 and TRBJ2-7, is KAGVTQTPRYLIKTRGQQVTLSCSPISGHRSVSWYQQTPGQGLQFLFEYFSETQRNKGNFPGRFSGRQFSNSRSEMNVSTLELGDSALYLCASSTGTGGAEQYFGPGTRLTVT.

This chain connects TRBV14 to TRBJ2-7; 11 nucleotides agree with TRBD2. CDR1 and CDR2 from the germline V gene are SGHDN and FVKESK. The length of the CDR3 is 18 residues. Losses at the gene ends were 0 bases for V and 5 bases for J; bases not matched to a gene: 12. This CDR3 reads CASSQDSLAGGRKNEQYF. In nucleotides, the CDR3 is TGTGCCAGCAGCCAAGATTCTCTAGCGGGAGGAAGAAAAAACGAGCAGTACTTC.

The chain combines TRBV5-1 with TRBJ2-6; TRBD1 matches 12 bases. With 2 bases clipped from V and 4 bases from J, the junction kept 7 bases outside the gene matches. Germline values: CDR1 SGHRS, CDR2 YFSETQ. CDR3 length: 18 residues. CDR3 amino acids: CASSFSGQGASGANVLTF. DNA for the CDR3: TGCGCCAGCAGCTTTTCGGGACAGGGGGCGTCAGGGGCCAACGTCCTGACTTTC.

This clone was counted only a few times. V is TRBV7-8 and J is TRBJ1-5; possibly TRBD1 for D (5 bases). V dropped 1 base and J dropped 0 bases, with 13 bases sitting between them. Germline CDR1 and CDR2: SGHVS and FQNEAQ. The CDR3 loop spans 17 amino acids. For the CDR3, the DNA is TGTGCCAGCAGCTTAGTGGGGACGGGGGATAGCAATCAGCCCCAGCATTTT. Encoded protein: CASSLVGTGDSNQPQHF.

In DNA, the CDR3 is TGTGCCAGCAGTTACGGGGACGGGAGGAGCACTGAAGCTTTCTTT. It encodes CASSYGDGRSTEAFF. The chain combines TRBV6-6 with TRBJ1-1; possible D gene TRBD1, 5 bases. Trimming removed 2 bases from V and 4 bases from J, with 14 bases in between. This CDR3 has 15 amino acids. CDR1 MNHNY and CDR2 SVGAGI come from the germline V gene (reference sequence).

This clone was seen just once. CDR3 sequence reads: CASSLTGRDEQYF. In DNA, the CDR3 is TGCGCCAGCAGCTTGACAGGGCGGGACGAGCAGTACTTC. The chain carries TRBV5-1 and TRBJ2-7; perhaps TRBD1 as D (6 bases). CDR1 is SGHRS and CDR2 is YFSETQ in the germline V gene. The CDR3 totals 13 residues. V lost 1 base to trimming and J lost 5 bases, with 10 bases between them.

The rearrangement links TRBV5-8 to TRBJ2-3; TRBD2 matches at 9 bases. V shed 4 bases, J shed 3 bases, and the junction held 18 bases outside the gene matches. From germline, CDR1 is SGHTS and CDR2 YDEGEE. The CDR3 sequence is 19 residues long. CDR3 nucleotides: TGTGCCAGCAGCCTGGGCCTCCCATTAGCGGGGGACTCTACAGATACGCAGTATTTT. Translation: CASSLGLPLAGDSTDTQYF.

This chain uses TRBV7-2 with TRBJ1-2; possibly TRBD1 for D (6 bases). Trimming took 5 bases from V and 10 from J, leaving 20 bases between them. The germline gives CDR1 SGHTA, CDR2 FQGNSA. There are 14 residues in the CDR3. CDR3 region: CASSIGGGAIDYTF. CDR3 bases: TGTGCCAGCAGCATAGGGGGAGGGGCAATCGACTACACCTTC. The complete variable domain, with remaining parts taken from reference TRBV7-2 and TRBJ1-2, reads GAGVSQSPSNKVTEKGKDVELRCDPISGHTALYWYRQSLGQGLEFLIYFQGNSAPDKSGLPSDRFSAERTGGSVSTLTIQRTQQEDSAVYLCASSIGGGAIDYTFGSGTRLTVV.

This rearrangement joins TRBV6-6 to TRBJ1-2; D unclear. There are 14 residues in the CDR3. V shed 7 bases and J shed 0 bases, with 12 bases lying between them. The V gene's germline CDR1 is MNHNY and CDR2 SVGAGI (reference sequence). The CDR3 region is CASKQYSSNYGYTF. The CDR3 bases are TGTGCCAGCAAACAGTACTCGTCTAACTATGGCTACACCTTC.

This clone was found a few times. V is TRBV6-5 and J is TRBJ1-3, with no clear D. Germline CDR1 MNHEY, CDR2 SVGAGI. V dropped 7 bases and J dropped 0 bases, with 13 bases sitting between them. CDR3 length equals 15 residues. The chain's CDR3 is CASTRQRRSGNTIYF. The CDR3 nucleotides read TGTGCCAGCACCCGGCAGCGACGCTCTGGAAACACCATATATTTT.

This clone turned up a few times. The chain uses TRBV6-4 and TRBJ1-2; the D gene is possibly TRBD1 (5 bases). The CDR3 runs to 15 residues. Germline CDR1 MRHNA, CDR2 SNTAGT. Trimming took off 5 bases at V and 4 bases at J, with 17 bases between the two ends. The CDR3 is CASSPAWRGGYGYTF. Written as DNA, the CDR3 is TGTGCCAGCAGTCCCGCGTGGAGGGGCGGCTATGGCTACACCTTC.

V and J are TRBV11-3 and TRBJ2-6; 8 positions match TRBD1. CDR3 length equals 19 residues. CDR1 and CDR2 from the germline V gene are SGHNT and YENEEA. V was pared by 5 bases and J by 1 base, with 13 bases of the junction left unmatched. CDR3 nucleotide sequence: TGTGCCAGCAGCCCCGGGACAGGTAATTCCTTGTCTGGGGCCAACGTCCTGACTTTC. This gives the protein CASSPGTGNSLSGANVLTF.

The V and J genes are TRBV10-1 and TRBJ1-1, with 9 bases identical to TRBD1. This CDR3 region has 13 residues. J gave up 10 bases and V 6 bases, and 9 bases lay outside the gene matches. Per germline, CDR1 WNHNN and CDR2 SYGVQD (reference sequence). Here the CDR3 reads CASSPGTGSGAFF. CDR3 bases: TGCGCCAGCAGCCCCGGGACAGGGTCTGGAGCTTTCTTT.

This clone was recorded once. The V and J genes are TRBV6-5 and TRBJ1-2; 8 nucleotides agree with TRBD1. V gave up 5 bases and J gave up 0 bases; unmatched junction bases: 2. Germline CDR1 reads MNHEY; CDR2 reads SVGAGI. The CDR3 runs 14 residues. CDR3 nucleotide sequence: TGTGCCAGCAGTCAGGGGGCTCCTAACTATGGCTACACCTTC. It codes for CASSQGAPNYGYTF.

This chain links TRBV11-2 with TRBJ1-1, with D maybe TRBD1 (5 bases). CDR3 length: 16 amino acids. V lost 7 bases and J lost 0, with 18 bases in between. The germline V gene has CDR1 SGHAT and CDR2 FQNNGV. CDR3 in amino acids: CASISKNPGLNTEAFF. In DNA, the CDR3 is TGTGCCAGCATCTCCAAAAATCCAGGGTTGAACACTGAAGCTTTCTTT.

The chain uses TRBV6-1 and TRBJ2-3; tentative D call: TRBD1 (6 bases). From germline, CDR1 is MNHNS and CDR2 SASEGT. This CDR3 is built from 15 residues. Trimming pared 4 bases from V and 6 bases from J, leaving 17 bases between. The CDR3 coding sequence is TGTGCCAGCAGTGTCGTCAGGGGATCAAGTGATACGCAGTATTTT. This codes for CASSVVRGSSDTQYF.

This clone has just a few counts. The rearrangement links TRBV2 to TRBJ1-4, with 9 bases matching TRBD1. Germline V gene sequence: CDR1 SNHLY, CDR2 FYNNEI. CDR3 size: 14 residues. J lost 6 bases, V lost 10 bases, and 9 bases had no gene match. In DNA form, the CDR3 reads TGTGCCACGGCGGGACAGGGAAGTCATGAAAAACTGTTTTTT. This codes for CATAGQGSHEKLFF.

CDR3 bases: TGTGCCAGCAGTTCCCTCTTGACGGGGGGGGAGCTGTTTTTT. Amino acids: CASSSLLTGGELFF. This chain connects TRBV27 to TRBJ2-2; TRBD2 is a possible D gene (5 bases). There are 14 residues in the CDR3. V lost 4 bases and J 8 bases, leaving 14 bases between the germline ends. Per germline, CDR1 MNHEY and CDR2 SMNVEV (reference sequence).

This chain connects TRBV6-1 to TRBJ1-1; maybe TRBD1 (5 bases). The CDR3 contains 14 residues. Germline V gene data show CDR1 as MNHNS and CDR2 as SASEGT. V lost 4 bases to trimming and J lost 1 base, with 10 bases between them. The DNA of the CDR3 is TGTGCCAGCAGTGTAAAAGGGGAGAACACTGAAGCTTTCTTT. Translated: CASSVKGENTEAFF.

The rearrangement links TRBV28 to TRBJ1-2, with D perhaps matching TRBD1 (6 bases). V shed 7 bases and J shed 8 bases, with 20 bases lying between them. The CDR3 has 14 residues. Germline assignment: CDR1 MDHEN and CDR2 SYDVKM. The CDR3 DNA reads as TGTGCCAGCACCCAGGACAGCGGTAAAGGCGGCTACACCTTC. Amino acid sequence: CASTQDSGKGGYTF.

The chain couples TRBV6-1 to TRBJ1-1; 9 bases fit TRBD1. The CDR3 extends over 17 amino acids. Germline assignment: CDR1 MNHNS and CDR2 SASEGT. With 2 bases clipped from V and 1 base from J, the junction kept 8 bases outside the gene matches. The CDR3 region is CASSEQKGTGWNTEAFF. The DNA of the CDR3 is TGTGCCAGCAGTGAACAGAAGGGGACAGGGTGGAACACTGAAGCTTTCTTT.

The chain couples TRBV5-8 to TRBJ1-2; D unresolved. With 0 bases removed from V and 4 bases from J, the gap between germline ends came to 7 bases. The CDR3 is 13 amino acids. The germline gives CDR1 SGHTS, CDR2 YDEGEE. This chain's CDR3 is CASSLEQSYGYTF. The CDR3 nucleotides read TGTGCCAGCAGCTTGGAACAGTCCTATGGCTACACCTTC.

This clone occurred a few times. This chain links TRBV6-5 with TRBJ1-1; D is unclear. Trimming pared 6 bases from V and 4 bases from J, leaving 12 bases between. The germline V gene has CDR1 MNHEY and CDR2 SVGAGI. CDR3 length equals 13 residues. The CDR3 DNA reads as TGTGCCAGCAGGTCACCGGGTGCCACTGAAGCTTTCTTT. It codes for CASRSPGATEAFF.

The V gene is TRBV28, the J gene TRBJ1-1, with D unclear. Germline CDR1 reads MDHEN; CDR2 reads SYDVKM. Trimming removed 2 bases from V and 1 base from J, with 8 bases in between. The CDR3 loop spans 14 amino acids. CDR3 residues: CASSLEQPNTEAFF. CDR3 nucleotide sequence: TGTGCCAGCAGTTTAGAACAGCCGAACACTGAAGCTTTCTTT.

This chain uses TRBV4-1 with TRBJ1-1; D is perhaps TRBD1 (6 bases). Germline V gene lookup returns CDR1 MGHRA and CDR2 YSYEKL. V was pared by 0 bases and J by 8 bases, with 19 bases between. The CDR3 runs to 16 residues. The CDR3 protein is CASSQERWNREGEAFF. The CDR3 nucleotides are TGCGCCAGCAGCCAAGAACGATGGAACAGGGAAGGGGAAGCTTTCTTT.

The chain recombines TRBV30 with TRBJ1-3; no clear D. Germline V lookup: CDR1 GTSNPN, CDR2 SVGIG (reference sequence). Deletions cut 2 bases from V and 0 bases from J, with 14 bases between. The length of the CDR3 is 16 residues. The CDR3 region has the DNA TGTGCCTGGAGTCCATCCTCGGGGAACTCTGGAAACACCATATATTTT. Encoded protein: CAWSPSSGNSGNTIYF. Combining the CDR3 with reference TRBV30 and TRBJ1-3 gives the whole variable domain SQTIHQWPATLVQPVGSPLSLECTVEGTSNPNLYWYRQAAGRGLQLLFYSVGIGQISSEVPQNLSASRPQDRQFILSSKKLLLSDSGFYLCAWSPSSGNSGNTIYFGEGSWLTVV.

The chain carries TRBV5-1 and TRBJ2-1, with TRBD2 matching 10 bases. CDR1 is SGHRS and CDR2 is YFSETQ in the germline V gene. V lost 0 bases and J lost 7; bases outside the gene matches: 7. This CDR3 spans 16 amino acids. CDR3 region: CASSLEASGSTNEQFF. As DNA, the CDR3 is TGCGCCAGCAGCTTGGAGGCTAGCGGGAGCACGAATGAGCAGTTCTTC.

The chain recombines TRBV30 with TRBJ2-3, with D possibly TRBD1 on 7 matching bases. This CDR3 contains 16 residues. V dropped 4 bases and J dropped 0 bases, with 17 bases sitting between them. Germline assignment: CDR1 GTSNPN and CDR2 SVGIG (reference sequence). The CDR3 spells CAWINHRGLSTDTQYF. CDR3 sequence (DNA): TGTGCCTGGATTAACCACAGGGGACTGAGCACAGATACGCAGTATTTT.

The V call is TRBV5-5, the J call TRBJ2-6; D is ambiguous. Germline V gene lookup returns CDR1 SGHKS and CDR2 YYEKEE (reference sequence). Trimming stripped 8 bases from V and 0 bases from J, with 6 bases between. The CDR3 extends over 13 amino acids. The CDR3 region has the DNA TGTGCCAGTAAACTCTCTGGGGCCAACGTCCTGACTTTC. This codes for CASKLSGANVLTF.